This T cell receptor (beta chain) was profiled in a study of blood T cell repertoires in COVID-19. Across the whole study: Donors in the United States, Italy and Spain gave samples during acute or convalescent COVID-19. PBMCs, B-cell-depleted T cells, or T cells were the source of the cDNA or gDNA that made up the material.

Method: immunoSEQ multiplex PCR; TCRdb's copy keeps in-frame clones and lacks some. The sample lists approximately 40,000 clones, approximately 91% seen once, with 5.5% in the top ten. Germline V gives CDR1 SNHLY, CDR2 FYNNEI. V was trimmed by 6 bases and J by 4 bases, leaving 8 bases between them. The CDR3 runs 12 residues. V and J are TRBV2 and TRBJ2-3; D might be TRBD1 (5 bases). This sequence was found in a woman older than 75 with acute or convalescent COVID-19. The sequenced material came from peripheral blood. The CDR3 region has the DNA TGTGCCAGCAGCTCAGGGCCAGATACGCAGTATTTT. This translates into CASSSGPDTQYF.